This is a list of T cell receptor beta chains from one sample in a study of blood T cell repertoires in COVID-19. The repertoire was sequenced with immunoSEQ multiplex PCR; TCRdb's copy has only in-frame clones and lacks some. The sample includes hundreds of thousands of clones, over 70% of them seen just once. Sequenced input: peripheral blood. The receptor set was obtained from a woman aged 45-65 years with COVID-19, enrolled during active disease. Each CDR3 is given with its conserved first and last residue. The D gene is left open where the match is weak. Not every row has a clone size; where given, it reads once, few, many or a size class.

size	V	D	J	CDR3	DNA
NA	TRBV29-1	TRBD2	TRBJ2-3	CSVVGTSGHTDTQYF	TGCAGCGTTGTGGGGACTAGCGGACACACAGATACGCAGTATTTT
NA	TRBV3-1/TRBV3-2	TRBD2	TRBJ2-2	CASSQVPIYSGSVGELFF	TGTGCCAGCAGCCAAGTCCCCATTTATAGCGGGAGTGTCGGGGAGCTGTTTTTT
NA	TRBV30	NA	TRBJ1-1	CAWSITGKFGAFF	TGTGCCTGGAGCATCACAGGGAAGTTTGGAGCTTTCTTT
NA	TRBV5-1	TRBD1	TRBJ2-5	CASSRQGQGETQYF	TGCGCCAGCTCGAGACAGGGGCAAGGCGAGACCCAGTACTTC
NA	TRBV7-2	TRBD2	TRBJ2-1	CASSQTRTSGSGQFF	TGTGCCAGCAGCCAAACACGGACTAGCGGGAGTGGGCAGTTCTTC
NA	TRBV24-1	NA	TRBJ2-7	CATSDLLGQPLLNSSYEQYF	TGTGCCACCAGTGATTTGCTAGGACAGCCCCTTTTAAACAGCTCCTACGAGCAGTACTTC
NA	TRBV29-1	NA	TRBJ2-2	CSVSGAGELFF	TGCAGCGTTTCGGGGGCCGGGGAGCTGTTTTTT
once	TRBV7-3	TRBD2	TRBJ2-3	CASSLGTSGTTDTQYF	TGTGCCAGCAGCTTGGGGACTAGCGGGACTACAGATACGCAGTATTTT
NA	TRBV3-1/TRBV3-2	TRBD1	TRBJ1-4	CASSPGTGLINEKLFF	TGTGCCAGCAGTCCCGGGACAGGCCTAATTAATGAAAAACTGTTTTTT
NA	TRBV19	NA	TRBJ1-5	CASSIGQGSRGQPQHF	TGTGCCAGTAGTATAGGTCAGGGGAGTAGGGGTCAGCCCCAGCATTTT
NA	TRBV30	NA	TRBJ1-1	CAWNTRGGLFNTEAFF	TGTGCCTGGAATACCCGGGGTGGGCTCTTCAACACTGAAGCTTTCTTT
NA	TRBV18	TRBD1	TRBJ2-3	CASSTTGWTTDTQYF	TGTGCCAGCTCAACGACAGGGTGGACCACAGATACGCAGTATTTT
once	TRBV5-1	NA	TRBJ2-5	CASSLDGVGTQYF	TGCGCCAGCAGCTTGGATGGAGTCGGGACCCAGTACTTC
NA	TRBV30	NA	TRBJ2-5	CAWRTGPRDKTQYF	TGTGCCTGGAGGACCGGCCCCCGGGACAAGACCCAGTACTTC
few	TRBV13	TRBD2	TRBJ2-1	CASSLTLAAVGNEQFF	TGTGCCAGCAGCTTAACGCTAGCGGCGGTGGGCAATGAGCAGTTCTTC
NA	TRBV7-9	NA	TRBJ1-3	CASSEWSGNTIYF	TGTGCCAGCAGCGAGTGGTCTGGAAACACCATATATTTT
NA	TRBV4-3	NA	TRBJ1-5	CASSQILNGAQHF	TGCGCCAGCAGCCAGATACTGAACGGGGCCCAGCATTTT
NA	TRBV10-3	TRBD2	TRBJ2-3	CAISGEGRGTDTQYF	TGTGCCATCAGTGGGGAGGGCCGGGGCACAGATACGCAGTATTTT
NA	TRBV25-1	NA	TRBJ1-2	CASSPLSIADPRGYGYTF	TGTGCCAGCAGTCCCTTATCCATAGCAGATCCCCGGGGCTATGGCTACACCTTC
few	TRBV19	TRBD1	TRBJ1-1	CASSQGGMNTEAFF	TGTGCCAGTAGCCAGGGGGGAATGAACACTGAAGCTTTCTTT
NA	TRBV27	TRBD2	TRBJ2-7	CASSFPGTSGRREQYF	TGTGCCAGCAGTTTCCCGGGGACTAGCGGGAGGAGGGAGCAGTACTTC
NA	TRBV11-2	NA	TRBJ2-7	CASSLYRAYEQYF	TGTGCCAGCAGCTTATACAGAGCCTACGAGCAGTACTTC
once	TRBV19	NA	TRBJ1-5	CASSSLGTGQWPQHF	TGTGCCAGTAGTTCACTCGGGACCGGACAGTGGCCCCAGCATTTT
NA	TRBV4-3	NA	TRBJ2-4	CASSQADPGIGSKNIQYF	TGCGCCAGCAGCCAAGCGGACCCAGGGATAGGGTCCAAAAACATTCAGTACTTC
NA	TRBV3-1/TRBV3-2	TRBD2	TRBJ2-1	CASSQAQVSSGIKQFF	TGTGCCAGCAGCCAAGCGCAGGTTAGTAGCGGGATTAAGCAGTTCTTC
NA	TRBV6-5	TRBD2	TRBJ2-1	CASGAGGSYNEQFF	TGTGCCAGCGGGGCGGGAGGCTCCTACAATGAGCAGTTCTTC
NA	TRBV5-1	NA	TRBJ1-5	CASSLAGGNQPQHF	TGCGCCAGCAGCTTGGCCGGAGGTAATCAGCCCCAGCATTTT
NA	TRBV19	TRBD1	TRBJ2-7	CASSRLPGQGADEQYF	TGTGCCAGTAGTAGATTACCGGGACAGGGGGCGGACGAGCAGTACTTC
NA	TRBV5-5	NA	TRBJ2-4	CASSFGPPGTKNIQYF	TGTGCCAGCAGTTTCGGACCGCCCGGGACCAAAAACATTCAGTACTTC
NA	TRBV3-1/TRBV3-2	TRBD1	TRBJ1-4	CASSQRTAGGSEKLFF	TGTGCCAGCAGCCAAAGAACGGCAGGGGGCAGTGAAAAACTGTTTTTT
NA	TRBV19	TRBD2	TRBJ2-1	CASSIVGLAVYNEQFF	TGTGCCAGTAGTATAGTCGGACTAGCGGTTTACAATGAGCAGTTCTTC
few	TRBV23-1	TRBD1	TRBJ1-5	CASSQDTGEGGSNQPQHF	TGCGCCAGCAGTCAAGATACAGGGGAAGGGGGTAGCAATCAGCCCCAGCATTTT
NA	TRBV18	TRBD1	TRBJ2-5	CASSLHRGGETQYF	TGTGCCAGCTCACTCCACAGGGGTGGGGAGACCCAGTACTTC
NA	TRBV11-2	NA	TRBJ2-7	CASSLEGAIHYEQYF	TGTGCCAGCAGCTTGGAGGGGGCGATTCACTACGAGCAGTACTTC
NA	TRBV19	TRBD1	TRBJ1-1	CASRNDRVAEAFF	TGTGCCAGTAGGAACGACAGGGTGGCTGAAGCTTTCTTT
NA	TRBV5-1	TRBD1	TRBJ2-4	CASSLDFPGQGMYF	TGCGCCAGCAGCTTGGACTTCCCGGGACAGGGCATGTACTTC
NA	TRBV5-1	NA	TRBJ1-1	CASSLWITEQGMNTEAFF	TGCGCCAGCAGCTTGTGGATAACGGAACAGGGAATGAACACTGAAGCTTTCTTT
once	TRBV12-5	NA	TRBJ2-6	CASAFSGANVLTF	TGTGCTAGTGCCTTCTCTGGGGCCAACGTCCTGACTTTC
NA	TRBV7-7	TRBD2	TRBJ2-2	CASSRGVRDTGELFF	TGTGCCAGCAGCCGGGGGGTACGGGACACCGGGGAGCTGTTTTTT
NA	TRBV5-1	NA	TRBJ1-1	CASSLFRGEAFF	TGCGCCAGCAGCTTGTTCAGGGGTGAAGCTTTCTTT
NA	TRBV15	TRBD1	TRBJ1-5	CATSRPRTGTHQPQHF	TGTGCCACCAGCAGACCCCGGACAGGGACCCATCAGCCCCAGCATTTT
NA	TRBV19	TRBD2	TRBJ2-7	CASSSRTSGRAVYEQYF	TGTGCCAGTAGTAGCAGGACTAGCGGGAGGGCCGTCTACGAGCAGTACTTC
NA	TRBV24-1	NA	TRBJ2-6	CATSDRHTGSGANVLTF	TGTGCCACCAGTGACCGACACACAGGGTCCGGGGCCAACGTCCTGACTTTC
NA	TRBV27	TRBD2	TRBJ2-1	CASSIAGALNEQFF	TGTGCCAGCAGTATAGCGGGAGCGCTCAATGAGCAGTTCTTC
once	TRBV28	TRBD2	TRBJ2-7	CASSPTLAGVIVDEQYF	TGTGCCAGCAGTCCAACTCTAGCGGGAGTAATCGTGGACGAGCAGTACTTC
NA	TRBV9	TRBD1	TRBJ1-1	CASSIGTGQTAFF	TGTGCCAGCAGCATTGGGACAGGTCAGACGGCTTTCTTT
NA	TRBV25-1	TRBD2	TRBJ2-7	CASSSHLSGRSYEQYF	TGTGCCAGCAGCTCACATCTCAGCGGGAGGAGTTACGAGCAGTACTTC
once	TRBV27	NA	TRBJ2-1	CASSFSGGRGVNEQFF	TGTGCCAGCAGTTTTTCGGGGGGCCGAGGGGTCAATGAGCAGTTCTTC
few	TRBV7-9	NA	TRBJ1-5	CASSPGFPQGSNQPQHF	TGTGCCAGCAGCCCAGGCTTCCCACAGGGCAGCAATCAGCCCCAGCATTTT
few	TRBV5-5	NA	TRBJ2-3	CASSLAHPTAYTQYF	TGTGCCAGCAGCTTAGCCCATCCCACCGCGTATACGCAGTATTTT
NA	TRBV12-3/TRBV12-4	NA	TRBJ2-7	CASSFRGSDEQYF	TGTGCCAGCAGTTTTCGGGGGTCGGACGAGCAGTACTTC
NA	TRBV20-1	NA	TRBJ2-1	CSASGRNEQFF	TGCAGTGCTAGTGGGCGGAATGAGCAGTTCTTC
NA	TRBV18	TRBD1	TRBJ2-6	CASSPPLGQGVAGANVLTF	TGTGCCAGCTCACCACCTTTAGGACAGGGGGTAGCTGGGGCCAACGTCCTGACTTTC
NA	TRBV6-5	NA	TRBJ1-1	CASRQGFAEAFF	TGTGCCAGTAGGCAGGGTTTCGCTGAAGCTTTCTTT
NA	TRBV19	NA	TRBJ1-1	CASSIVAGNTEAFF	TGTGCCAGTAGTATAGTGGCGGGGAACACTGAAGCTTTCTTT
NA	TRBV3-1/TRBV3-2	TRBD2	TRBJ2-5	CASSNRLAEETQYF	TGTGCCAGCAGTAATAGACTAGCGGAAGAGACCCAGTACTTC
NA	TRBV19	NA	TRBJ2-3	CASSIHLDTQYF	TGTGCCAGTAGTATACACTTAGATACGCAGTATTTT
NA	TRBV7-9	TRBD1	TRBJ1-6	CASSLGTGYNSPLHF	TGTGCCAGCAGCTTAGGGACAGGATATAATTCACCCCTCCACTTT